The following is a T cell receptor (beta chain) sequence with its context. Its specific antigen is unknown. Base qualities were left out, and no much larger clone turns up one base away. Germline trimming amounts to 2 bases on V and 2 bases on J, with 8 as the count of junction bases outside the gene matches. Counted from cysteine to phenylalanine, this CDR3 has 16 amino acids. Of the read, only the CDR3 DNA is kept; its 48 bases are in frame from base 1. Based on the germline V gene (reference sequence), the CDR1 and CDR2 sequences are DFQATT and SNEGSKA. Peripheral blood CD8+ and CD4+ T cells from healthy donors, Susac syndrome patients and multiple sclerosis patients were profiled by high-throughput TCR beta sequencing. The multiple sclerosis controls were treatment-naive patients whose relapsing-remitting disease, either stable or active, fulfilled the revised McDonald criteria. Bulk CD8+ and CD4+ T cells were purified by magnetic negative isolation, while CD8+ TEMRA cells were enriched using FACS. Blood was drawn into EDTA tubes, processed within 24 hours, and PBMCs were isolated by density gradient centrifugation. PBMCs intended for TCR sequencing were frozen in liquid nitrogen and were later thawed in a 37 degrees C water bath. The sorted or isolated CD4+, CD8+ and CD8+ TEMRA cells reached a purity of at least 90%.

This specimen comes from a study of CD8 T cells in Susac syndrome (dated by TCRdb to the late 2010s). Broadly, across the study: Repertoire sequencing was used to test whether CD8+ T cell activation and differentiation in Susac syndrome was antigen driven. The clonality of the CD8+ T cell repertoire was compared across about 12 healthy donors, some 14 Susac syndrome patients and roughly 16 multiple sclerosis patients. The study at large found these results: The number of individuals in the TCR sequencing and HLA analysis was recognized as being relatively small.

RNA was extracted using the RNeasy kit, and about 0.45 to 1 ug of the RNA was reverse transcribed with random hexamers. TCR beta CDR3 regions were amplified with the immunoSEQ multiplex PCR assay covering 54 Vbeta and 13 Jbeta segments. PCR amplification bias was corrected by using a synthetic template baseline for primer optimization and computational correction. In the source study's methods: Only productive sequences were kept, with reads annotated to V, D and J genes according to IMGT and analyzed in immunoSEQ Analyzer. Clonality was calculated as one minus the Shannon entropy normalized by log2 of the number of productive unique sequences. For each patient and control, public and private clones were evaluated within the 100 most prevalent clones. A clone was defined as Susac-specific if it was absent from the healthy and MS cohorts, from more than 850 published viral clones and from other ImmuneACCESS disease sequences. The public reads were run again by TCRdb, first through fastp at Q25 and then through MiXCR, and only productive beta chains were kept. Each entry is one CDR3 protein sequence, shown with its most common DNA and genes. The V and J calls and clone size come from TCRdb's table, not from the authors' own analysis. The sample data list some 120,000 distinct CDR3 sequences, and around 91% of these were observed just once. The top ten clones comprise 0.2% to 0.25% of the sample.

The receptor was derived from a human donor with multiple sclerosis. The specimen sequenced was CD8+ T cells from PBMCs. This receptor chain uses TRBV20-1 and TRBJ2-4, with TRBD2 identical over 8 junction bases. The encoded CDR3 is CSARLQREFTKNIQYF. The DNA sequence reads TGCAGTGCTAGACTCCAGCGGGAGTTCACCAAAAACATTCAGTACTTC.